The clone carrying this T cell receptor (beta chain) was detected only a few times. Its target is unknown. The CDR3 spans 14 residues. Trimming shortened V by 0 bases and J by 3 bases, and 7 bases separated the two germline ends. Germline assignment: CDR1 ENHRY and CDR2 SYGVKD. This record belongs to a study of T cells in Graves' hyperthyroidism and ophthalmopathy. Study observations and caveats: Model output signaled ophthalmopathy a median approximately six months ahead of onset. Blood shared most expanded thyroid clonotypes above 0.001.

PBMCs were obtained from 9.5 to 10 ml fresh peripheral blood. Regions amplified from RNA transcripts were the TCR beta CDR3 regions. First-round RT-PCR of the TCR CDR3 relied on the HTBI primer set. TCRdb used MiXCR to reprocess the multiplex PCR reads, holding one entry per CDR3 protein. The sample consists of 340,000 or so distinct CDR3 sequences, about 18% of them appearing once. V gene TRBV10-3 combines with J gene TRBJ2-3, with a tentative D call TRBD2 (6 bases). The sequence was obtained from a woman aged 45 to 65 with Graves' hyperthyroidism. The sequencing input was blood. The CDR3 DNA sequence: TGTGCCATCAGTGAGTCAGGGAGGACAGATACGCAGTATTTT. It translates to CAISESGRTDTQYF.